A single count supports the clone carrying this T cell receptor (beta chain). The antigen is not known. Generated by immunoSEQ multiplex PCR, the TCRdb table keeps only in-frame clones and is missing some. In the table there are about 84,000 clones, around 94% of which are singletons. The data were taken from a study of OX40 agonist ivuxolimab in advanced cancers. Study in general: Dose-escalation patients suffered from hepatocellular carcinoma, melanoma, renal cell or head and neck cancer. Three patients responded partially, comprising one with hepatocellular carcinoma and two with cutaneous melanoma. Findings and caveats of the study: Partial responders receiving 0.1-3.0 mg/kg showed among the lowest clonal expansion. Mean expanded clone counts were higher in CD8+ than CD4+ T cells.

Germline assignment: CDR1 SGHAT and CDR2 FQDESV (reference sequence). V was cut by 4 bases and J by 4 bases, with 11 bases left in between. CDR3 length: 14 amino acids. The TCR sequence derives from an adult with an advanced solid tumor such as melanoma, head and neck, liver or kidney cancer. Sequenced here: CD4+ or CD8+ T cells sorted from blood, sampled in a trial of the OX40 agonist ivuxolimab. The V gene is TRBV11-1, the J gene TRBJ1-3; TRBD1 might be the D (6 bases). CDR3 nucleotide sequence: TGTGCCAGCAGCTCGGACAGCAACGGAAACACCATATATTTT. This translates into CASSSDSNGNTIYF.